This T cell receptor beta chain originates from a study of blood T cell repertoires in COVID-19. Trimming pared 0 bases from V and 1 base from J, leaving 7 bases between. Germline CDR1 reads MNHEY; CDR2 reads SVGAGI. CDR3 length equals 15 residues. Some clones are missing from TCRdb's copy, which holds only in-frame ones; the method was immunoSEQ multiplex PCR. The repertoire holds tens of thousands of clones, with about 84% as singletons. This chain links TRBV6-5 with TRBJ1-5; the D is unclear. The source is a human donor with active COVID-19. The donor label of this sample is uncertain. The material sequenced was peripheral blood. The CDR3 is CASSYSIRSNQPQHF. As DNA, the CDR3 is TGTGCCAGCAGTTACTCGATCAGAAGCAATCAGCCCCAGCATTTT.